The clone carrying this T cell receptor beta chain was detected once. These data come from a study of blood T cell repertoires in COVID-19. CDR1 and CDR2 from the germline V gene are SEHNR and FQNEAQ (reference sequence). CDR3 length: 15 residues. V shed 1 base and J 7 bases; nucleotides not matched to a gene: 10. Only in-frame clones appear in the TCRdb table, and some are missing; sequencing was by immunoSEQ multiplex PCR. In the table there are about 490,000 clones, 80% to 90% of which are singletons. The sequence was obtained from a human donor in a cohort sampled during active COVID-19. The V gene is TRBV7-9, the J gene TRBJ2-7, with 7 bases identical to TRBD2. Sample: peripheral blood. CDR3: CASSLGHSGMGEQYF. For the CDR3, the DNA is TGTGCCAGCAGCTTAGGTCACAGCGGGATGGGGGAGCAGTACTTC.